This T cell receptor (beta chain) was identified during a study of identical twins (dated by TCRdb to the mid-2010s). The study in broad terms: To test whether fetal clonotypes persist, the study used deep sequencing on TCR alpha and beta repertoires from monozygotic twins, unrelated adults of various ages, and cord blood. To rule out contamination, replicate twin experiments were performed at different times with different library preparation protocols. Overall study outcomes, separate from this receptor: Out-of-frame TCR alpha sharing in monozygotic twins was systematically underestimated by recombination models, whereas sharing between unrelated individuals was in agreement with the recombination models. The excess sharing between twins in beta out-of-frame sequences was weaker because fewer shared sequences reduced the signal-to-noise ratio. Zero-insertion analyses could be partly confounded by invariant T cells such as MAIT and iNKT, though diverse VJ usage argued against such confounding for most clonotypes. Compared with coincidental sharing between unrelated individuals, out-of-frame TCR alpha sequences shared between twins showed an excess of sequences with low generation probability. Abundant cord blood beta clonotypes carried fewer insertions; young adult naive repertoires showed a weaker similar trend, while memory repertoires showed none. Because the same donors could not be followed over many years, the conclusions relied on cross-sectional statistical analysis.

Libraries were made using 5' RACE. The sequencing machine was an Illumina HiSeq 2000. Template switching introduced a universal primer binding site; the final cDNA contained a unique molecular identifier, enabling accurate counting of TCR cDNA molecules. Specific primers in the conserved constant-segment region were used to synthesize first-strand cDNA for TCR alpha and beta chains. To control for contamination, each cDNA library was double barcoded with a SMART-Mk sample barcode plus Illumina barcodes. TruSeq adapter sequences along with Illumina sample barcodes were introduced in two successive PCR steps. TCR alpha and beta cDNA libraries were sequenced on the Illumina HiSeq platform with custom primers. The study's processing was this. MiGEC processed the raw reads to extract unique molecular identifiers, while MiXCR was used to determine the CDR3 positions. For each individual, recombination models were inferred using an EM algorithm with the repgenHMM and IGoR tools. Shared clonotype analysis was performed with the tcR package in R, normalizing sharing by the product of cloneset sizes. To study raw recombination without the effects of thymic and clonal selection, out-of-frame nonproductive sequences were analyzed. Clones were called with MiXCR by TCRdb after fastp trimmed the public reads at Q25, and only in-frame beta chains were retained. Each entry merges the rows of one CDR3 protein and shows their most common DNA and genes. TCRdb's processing, not the authors', yielded these V and J calls. Counted in this sample were approximately 620,000 distinct CDR3 sequences; under 9% of them appeared once. Of the sample, approximately 0.96% is held by the ten largest clones.

With regard to this clonotype: Its cognate antigen has yet to be identified. No clone much larger than this one lies a single base away; base qualities are absent.

Every donor was a healthy Caucasian. The twin cohort comprised three pairs of female monozygotic twins, all aged about 18 to 29 years. Peripheral blood mononuclear cells were used as the source from which RNA for TCR libraries was isolated. The CDR3 goes from the cysteine to the phenylalanine over 17 residues. Of all the DNA, just the CDR3 is kept, 51 bases in frame from base 1. The same specimen was also included in a second study, on yellow fever vaccine responses in identical twins. The second paper further reports: According to the authors, the vaccine-induced T cell response in identical twins seemed to be partly convergent and partly specific to each individual. In identical twins, the study followed T cell clones that responded to the vaccine with precision.

The chain links TRBV12-3 or TRBV12-4 with TRBJ2-7, and 8 bases in between align with TRBD1. The source of this sequence is a woman between 18 and 30 years old in good health. The specimen was PBMCs. In nucleotide form, the sequence is TGTACCATCAGGACCGGGAAACTAGGGACAGGAGCCTACGAGCAGTACTTC. Translation gives CTIRTGKLGTGAYEQYF.